A single sample is the source of the 19 T cell receptor beta chains below, sequenced in a study of blood T cell repertoires in COVID-19. Clones were sequenced by immunoSEQ multiplex PCR, and TCRdb holds only the in-frame ones, with some missing. The sample lists about 230,000 clones, under 85% occurring once. Sequences were obtained from PBMCs or T cells enriched from blood (not recorded which). The receptor set was obtained from a man aged 60 to 75 who had recovered from COVID-19.

This clone was seen just once. The rearrangement uses TRBV19 and TRBJ1-5; D not certain. This CDR3 is 14 amino acids long. V was cut by 3 bases and J by 5 bases, with 11 bases left in between. Germline V gene lookup returns CDR1 LNHDA and CDR2 SQIVND (reference sequence). As DNA, the CDR3 is TGTGCCAGTAGTATTCGTCATACAGATCAGCCCCAGCATTTT. Protein product: CASSIRHTDQPQHF.

The chain carries TRBV7-8 and TRBJ1-2; D is undetermined. Trimming removed 1 base at V and 8 bases at J, with 20 bases between. The CDR3 loop spans 16 amino acids. CDR1 and CDR2 (germline): SGHVS, FQNEAQ. The CDR3, as DNA: TGTGCCAGCAGCTTAGTTGGCCGGGAGAACCCCCGGGGCTACACCTTC. Translation gives CASSLVGRENPRGYTF.

This clone was counted a single time. This sequence joins TRBV4-1 and TRBJ2-1; maybe TRBD2 (6 bases). This CDR3 comprises 14 residues. Germline CDR1 reads MGHRA; CDR2 reads YSYEKL. V gave up 0 bases and J gave up 7 bases, with 10 bases separating them. CDR3 sequence: CASSQDLGRNEQFF. The CDR3 nucleotides are TGCGCCAGCAGCCAAGACTTGGGGAGGAATGAGCAGTTCTTC.

The V and J genes are TRBV3-1 (or the pseudogene TRBV3-2) and TRBJ1-2; 7 bases are a match to TRBD1. V dropped 5 bases and J dropped 4; count of bases not matched to a gene: 7. CDR1 and CDR2 (germline): LGHDT, YNNKEL (reference sequence). The CDR3 length is 14 residues. The CDR3 DNA reads as TGTGCCAGCAGCTCCCGACAGGGAACCTATGGCTACACCTTC. This sequence encodes CASSSRQGTYGYTF.

The chain is built from TRBV6-5 and TRBJ1-5; D is unclear. V was clipped by 6 bases and J by 4 bases, with 10 bases between them. This CDR3 contains 13 residues. Germline V lookup: CDR1 MNHEY, CDR2 SVGAGI. The CDR3 bases are TGTGCCAGCAGGAACAGATTGAATCAGCCCCAGCATTTT. Its protein is CASRNRLNQPQHF.

This chain connects TRBV7-2 to TRBJ1-1; D unresolved. Germline CDR1 and CDR2: SGHTA and FQGNSA. V was pared by 7 bases and J by 4 bases, with 13 bases between. The CDR3 loop spans 13 amino acids. The CDR3 here is CASTPSRGTEAFF. The CDR3 region has the DNA TGTGCCAGCACCCCATCCCGGGGCACTGAAGCTTTCTTT. The whole variable domain, remainder taken from reference TRBV7-2 and TRBJ1-1, is GAGVSQSPSNKVTEKGKDVELRCDPISGHTALYWYRQSLGQGLEFLIYFQGNSAPDKSGLPSDRFSAERTGGSVSTLTIQRTQQEDSAVYLCASTPSRGTEAFFGQGTRLTVV.

This chain links TRBV6-5 with TRBJ1-5; 7 bases are a match to TRBD1. Trimming took 5 bases from V and 5 from J; bases not matched to a gene: 9. Per the germline V gene, CDR1 is MNHEY and CDR2 is SVGAGI. This CDR3 spans 15 amino acids. CDR3 bases: TGTGCCAGCAGTACGACAGGGTCTGGGGATCAGCCCCAGCATTTT. As protein: CASSTTGSGDQPQHF.

The V gene is TRBV6-5, the J gene TRBJ1-1; possibly TRBD1 for D (5 bases). Trimming took off 5 bases at V and 2 bases at J, with 9 bases between the two ends. Germline CDR1 reads MNHEY; CDR2 reads SVGAGI. The CDR3 has 13 residues. The CDR3 reads CASSRQPNTEAFF. The CDR3 region has the DNA TGTGCCAGCAGTAGACAGCCTAACACTGAAGCTTTCTTT.

The rearrangement joins TRBV9 to TRBJ2-7; 7 bases align to TRBD1. The germline V gene encodes CDR1 SGDLS and CDR2 YYNGEE. J lost 3 bases, V lost 4 bases, and 7 bases had no gene match. The CDR3 contains 14 residues. The CDR3 DNA reads as TGTGCCAGCAGCCCTTCGGGACAGAACTACGAGCAGTACTTC. This codes for CASSPSGQNYEQYF.

This sequence joins TRBV2 and TRBJ2-5; 7 bases are shared with TRBD1. The CDR3 contains 15 residues. V dropped 5 bases and J dropped 3; count of bases not matched to a gene: 9. Per germline, CDR1 SNHLY and CDR2 FYNNEI. The CDR3 DNA reads TGTGCCAGCAGTCCTGGACAGGCCGGCAAAGAGACCCAGTACTTC. As protein: CASSPGQAGKETQYF.

The V gene is TRBV2, the J gene TRBJ2-7, with D maybe TRBD1 (6 bases). The V and J ends lost 6 bases and 2 bases respectively, with 14 bases between them. The CDR3 is 14 amino acids. CDR1 is SNHLY, CDR2 FYNNEI, per germline. Here the CDR3 reads CASRNQGPAYEQYF. The CDR3 DNA is TGTGCCAGCAGGAACCAGGGGCCAGCCTACGAGCAGTACTTC.

This clone was observed once. The chain couples TRBV9 to TRBJ2-3; D unresolved. Germline V CDR1 and CDR2: SGDLS, YYNGEE. The CDR3 contains 14 residues. V lost 4 bases and J lost 0, with 9 bases in between. DNA for the CDR3: TGTGCCAGCAGCACTTTCCCCAGCACAGATACGCAGTATTTT. Its protein is CASSTFPSTDTQYF.

The chain has TRBV15 and TRBJ2-1; 8 positions match TRBD2. Germline values: CDR1 LNHNV, CDR2 YYDKDF (reference sequence). This CDR3 spans 16 amino acids. J was trimmed by 4 bases and V by 0 bases; bases with no gene match: 5. The CDR3: CATSREGGGTYNEQFF. CDR3 sequence (DNA): TGTGCCACCAGCAGAGAGGGCGGGGGGACGTACAATGAGCAGTTCTTC.

V gene TRBV7-9 combines with J gene TRBJ1-1, with a possible D match to TRBD1 (6 bases). Trimming pared 3 bases from V and 5 bases from J, leaving 10 bases between. This CDR3 contains 13 residues. From germline, CDR1 is SEHNR and CDR2 FQNEAQ (reference sequence). CDR3 coding DNA: TGTGCCAGCAGCTTTACAGGGAATACTGAAGCTTTCTTT. This sequence encodes CASSFTGNTEAFF.

This chain links TRBV7-9 with TRBJ2-7; TRBD1 agrees at 9 bases. Germline V gene sequence: CDR1 SEHNR, CDR2 FQNEAQ (reference sequence). This CDR3 contains 15 residues. V was pared by 4 bases and J by 2 bases, with 6 bases of the junction left unmatched. CDR3 DNA sequence: TGTGCCAGCAGCTCCGGGACAGGGCTTACCTACGAGCAGTACTTC. As protein: CASSSGTGLTYEQYF.

The chain has TRBV5-6 and TRBJ2-7, with a possible D match to TRBD2 (6 bases). Germline V gives CDR1 SGHDT, CDR2 YYEEEE. V was cut by 4 bases and J by 3 bases, with 11 bases left in between. This CDR3 spans 13 amino acids. The CDR3, as DNA: TGTGCCAGCAGCACGGGACTGAACTACGAGCAGTACTTC. It yields the protein CASSTGLNYEQYF.

The gene calls are TRBV5-1 and TRBJ1-6, with TRBD1 identical over 9 bases. V lost 2 bases and J lost 8; bases outside the gene matches: 8. Germline assignment: CDR1 SGHRS and CDR2 YFSETQ. CDR3 length: 16 amino acids. CDR3 sequence reads: CASSFSPTGGDSPLHF. The CDR3 bases are TGCGCCAGCAGCTTCTCACCGACAGGGGGGGATTCACCCCTCCACTTT.

The chain is built from TRBV18 and TRBJ1-1; D is possibly TRBD1 (6 bases). The length of the CDR3 is 14 residues. Germline V gene lookup returns CDR1 KGHSH and CDR2 LQKENI. The ends were cut back, 4 bases at V and 8 bases at J, with 17 bases in the middle. The CDR3 DNA sequence: TGTGCCAGCTCACGAGGGGGGGGCGAGTCCGAAGCTTTCTTT. It is translated as CASSRGGGESEAFF. Full variable domain (remainder filled in from reference TRBV18 and TRBJ1-1): NAGVMQNPRHLVRRRGQEARLRCSPMKGHSHVYWYRQLPEEGLKFMVYLQKENIIDESGMPKERFSAEFPKEGPSILRIQQVVRGDSAAYFCASSRGGGESEAFFGQGTRLTVV.

The genes are TRBV6-2 or TRBV6-3 and TRBJ1-1, with 8 bases matching TRBD1. Germline loops: CDR1 MNHEY, CDR2 SVGEGT. There are 12 residues in the CDR3. Losses at the gene ends were 4 bases for V and 6 bases for J; bases not matched to a gene: 1. CDR3 coding DNA: TGTGCCAGCAGTTGGACAGGGCCTGAAGCTTTCTTT. It is translated as CASSWTGPEAFF.